This is a list of T cell receptor beta chains from one sample in a study of CD8 T cells in Susac syndrome. TCRdb ran MiXCR on the immunoSEQ multiplex PCR reads and lists one entry per CDR3 protein. The sample includes roughly 130,000 distinct CDR3 sequences, 95% to 96% of them seen just once. Sample: CD4+ T cells from PBMCs. These TCRs come from a human donor with Susac syndrome. The CDR3 runs from the conserved cysteine through the conserved F or W. The order of the fields is D gene, J gene, clone size, CDR3 length, V gene, CDR3 protein, CDR3 DNA. A D gene is named only where the DNA matches it firmly. For some rows the clone size is stated as once, few or many, or as a class when expanded; others skip it.

.,TRBJ1-1,.,11,TRBV5-1,CASSSDTEAFF,TGCGCCAGCAGCTCAGACACTGAAGCTTTCTTT
.,TRBJ1-2,once,13,TRBV13,CASSAKGFGGYTF,TGTGCCAGCAGCGCAAAGGGCTTCGGTGGCTACACCTTC
TRBD2,TRBJ2-1,.,15,TRBV5-6,CASSLGLAVYNEQFF,TGTGCCAGCAGCTTGGGACTAGCGGTCTACAATGAGCAGTTCTTC
TRBD2,TRBJ2-3,once,14,TRBV6-4,CASSDRTSGGTQYF,TGTGCCAGCAGTGACCGGACTAGCGGGGGTACGCAGTATTTT
.,TRBJ2-7,.,13,TRBV3-1,CASSQRRSYEQYF,TGTGCCAGCAGCCAACGGCGGAGCTACGAGCAGTACTTC
.,TRBJ2-3,.,12,TRBV28,CAEGASTDTQYF,TGTGCGGAGGGGGCGAGCACAGATACGCAGTATTTT
TRBD2,TRBJ2-3,.,15,TRBV5-6,CASSSLAARVDTQYF,TGTGCCAGCAGCTCACTAGCGGCCCGGGTGGATACGCAGTATTTT
.,TRBJ2-2,.,17,TRBV12-3/TRBV12-4,CASRSLMGLEKAGELFF,TGTGCCAGCAGATCCTTAATGGGCCTCGAAAAGGCCGGGGAGCTGTTTTTT
.,TRBJ1-5,.,16,TRBV5-4,CASSSYGGDSNQPQHF,TGTGCCAGCAGCTCCTACGGGGGTGACAGTAATCAGCCCCAGCATTTT
.,TRBJ2-7,.,13,TRBV19,CASTTGGGYEQYF,TGTGCCAGTACCACAGGAGGAGGATACGAGCAGTACTTC
.,TRBJ2-1,.,14,TRBV30,CACFSVSSYNEQFF,TGTGCCTGCTTTAGCGTCAGCTCCTACAATGAGCAGTTCTTC
TRBD2,TRBJ2-7,.,15,TRBV28,CASSISSGRGYEQYF,TGTGCCAGCAGTATTTCTAGCGGGAGAGGATACGAGCAGTACTTC
.,TRBJ1-1,.,12,TRBV12-3/TRBV12-4,CASSLSGTEAFF,TGTGCCAGCAGTTTAAGTGGCACTGAAGCTTTCTTT
TRBD1,TRBJ1-5,.,15,TRBV27,CASSSTGVSNQPQHF,TGTGCCAGCAGTTCGACAGGGGTTAGCAATCAGCCCCAGCATTTT
.,TRBJ2-5,.,11,TRBV20-1,CSATTRETQYF,TGCAGTGCAACGACACGGGAGACCCAGTACTTC
.,TRBJ2-1,.,14,TRBV7-2,CASSHPPLINEQFF,TGTGCCAGCAGCCATCCCCCGCTAATAAATGAGCAGTTCTTC
.,TRBJ2-7,.,15,TRBV30,CAWSVGRGGSYEQYF,TGTGCCTGGAGTGTAGGCCGAGGGGGCTCCTACGAGCAGTACTTC
TRBD2,TRBJ2-2,.,16,TRBV2,CASRGSGRANTGELFF,TGTGCCAGCAGGGGCAGCGGGAGGGCCAACACCGGGGAGCTGTTTTTT
.,TRBJ2-1,.,15,TRBV12-3/TRBV12-4,CASSKERLVRNEQFF,TGTGCCAGCAGCAAGGAGAGACTAGTCCGGAATGAGCAGTTCTTC
.,TRBJ1-5,.,13,TRBV20-1,CSARVRVGQPQHF,TGCAGTGCTAGAGTCCGGGTGGGTCAGCCCCAGCATTTT
TRBD2,TRBJ2-7,.,14,TRBV18,CASSPGLGVTEQYF,TGTGCCAGCTCACCAGGACTAGGGGTAACCGAGCAGTACTTC
TRBD1,TRBJ1-2,once,12,TRBV29-1,CSVGDRDYGYTF,TGCAGCGTTGGGGACAGGGACTATGGCTACACCTTC